The 10 T cell receptor beta chains below were found in one sample sequenced in a study of T cells in Graves' hyperthyroidism and ophthalmopathy. The source material, RNA transcripts, was used to amplify TCR beta CDR3 regions. Primed by the HTBI set, a first-round RT-PCR was run on the TCR CDR3. TCRdb re-called the multiplex PCR reads through MiXCR, storing one row per CDR3 protein. This table has fewer than 550,000 distinct CDR3 sequences, more than 15% appearing once. The specimen was blood. These receptors came from a woman younger than 35 with Graves' hyperthyroidism.

The CDR3 nucleotides read TGTGCCAGCTCACCACTGCCTACTGAGGGGAAGCAGTACTTC. Its protein product is CASSPLPTEGKQYF. The genes are TRBV18 and TRBJ2-7; D might be TRBD1 or TRBD2, each matching 5 bases. CDR1 and CDR2 (germline): KGHSH, LQKENI. Trimming removed 1 base at V and 8 bases at J, with 15 bases between. There are 14 residues in the CDR3.

This clonotype was observed a handful of times. The chain carries TRBV2 and TRBJ2-7, with TRBD2 identical over 8 bases. The ends lost 10 bases at V and 7 bases at J; junction bases unmatched: 12. Germline V gene sequence: CDR1 SNHLY, CDR2 FYNNEI. The CDR3 loop spans 13 amino acids. The CDR3 DNA reads as TGTGCCACTAAGCGGGAGCCGCCACGGGAGCAGTACTTC. It encodes CATKREPPREQYF.

There are a few counts of this clonotype. The junction departs from germline at one end; a sequencing error may be responsible. The V and J genes are TRBV11-2 and TRBJ1-6; unclear D gene. Germline V CDR1 and CDR2: SGHAT, FQNNGV. CDR3 length equals 16 residues. CDR3: CASSQSPIQNNSPLHF. DNA of the CDR3: TGCGCCAGCAGCCAGAGTCCCATCCAGAATAATTCACCCCTCCACTTT.

This chain joins TRBV9 and TRBJ2-3; perhaps TRBD1 as D (5 bases). The CDR3 is 14 amino acids. The germline V and J ends were trimmed by 3 bases and 6 bases, with 14 bases remaining between them. The germline gives CDR1 SGDLS, CDR2 YYNGEE. The CDR3 loop reads CASSEPSRQDTQYF. In DNA, the CDR3 is TGTGCCAGCAGCGAACCGAGTCGACAGGATACGCAGTATTTT.

The V and J genes are TRBV19 and TRBJ2-1; 8 bases match TRBD1. The CDR3 contains 16 residues. J was trimmed by 6 bases and V by 3 bases; bases with no gene match: 10. Germline values: CDR1 LNHDA, CDR2 SQIVND (reference sequence). The CDR3 loop reads CASSMVPGQGGNEQFF. CDR3 sequence (DNA): TGTGCCAGTAGTATGGTACCTGGACAGGGCGGCAATGAGCAGTTCTTC.

This clonotype was counted ten times or more. V usage is TRBV7-8 and J usage is TRBJ1-4; D remains ambiguous. The CDR3 totals 15 residues. The V end lost 1 base, the J end lost 3 bases, and 9 bases lay between the germline ends. The germline CDR1 and CDR2 sequences are SGHVS and FQNEAQ. CDR3 residues: CASSLVRLPNEKLFF. The CDR3 DNA is TGTGCCAGCAGCTTAGTTCGTTTGCCTAATGAAAAACTGTTTTTT. Filled out from reference TRBV7-8 and TRBJ1-4, the complete variable domain reads GAGVSQSPRYKVAKRGQDVALRCDPISGHVSLFWYQQALGQGPEFLTYFQNEAQLDKSGLPSDRFFAERPEGSVSTLKIQRTQQEDSAVYLCASSLVRLPNEKLFFGSGTQLSVL.

This clonotype was recorded many times. The chain has TRBV5-1 and TRBJ2-1; the match to TRBD1 covers 8 bases. Germline V lookup: CDR1 SGHRS, CDR2 YFSETQ. This CDR3 region has 13 residues. The trim removed 4 bases at V and 4 bases at J, leaving 1 base unmatched. CDR3 amino acids: CASSRDRYNEQFF. As DNA, the CDR3 is TGCGCCAGCAGCCGGGACAGGTACAATGAGCAGTTCTTC.

About this clonotype itself: This may come from a read error, since a much larger clone is one base off. The V call is TRBV3-1, the J call TRBJ1-2; D is unresolved. The CDR3 contains 14 residues. CDR1 and CDR2 (germline): LGHDT, YNNKEL (reference sequence). The germline V and J ends were trimmed by 6 bases and 1 base, with 12 bases remaining between them. CDR3 DNA sequence: TGTGCCAGCAGTCGCTTGGACGGTAACTATGGCTACACCTTC. Its protein is CASSRLDGNYGYTF.

This clonotype has ten or more counts. The V call is TRBV18, the J call TRBJ2-5; no definite D call. With 3 bases removed from V and 0 bases from J, the gap between germline ends came to 8 bases. This CDR3 spans 14 amino acids. Per the germline V gene, CDR1 is KGHSH and CDR2 is LQKENI. CDR3 nucleotide sequence: TGTGCCAGCTCACCGTCCAGAAACCAAGAGACCCAGTACTTC. Translated: CASSPSRNQETQYF.

This rearrangement joins TRBV6-2 or TRBV6-3 to TRBJ2-6; D gene unclear. This CDR3 is 15 amino acids long. Germline V lookup: CDR1 MNHEY, CDR2 SVGEGT. Between the trimmed V and J ends, which lost 6 bases and 0 bases, there was a span of 9 bases. This CDR3 reads CASRRSSSGANVLTF. For the CDR3, the DNA is TGTGCCAGCAGGAGATCAAGCTCTGGGGCCAACGTCCTGACTTTC.